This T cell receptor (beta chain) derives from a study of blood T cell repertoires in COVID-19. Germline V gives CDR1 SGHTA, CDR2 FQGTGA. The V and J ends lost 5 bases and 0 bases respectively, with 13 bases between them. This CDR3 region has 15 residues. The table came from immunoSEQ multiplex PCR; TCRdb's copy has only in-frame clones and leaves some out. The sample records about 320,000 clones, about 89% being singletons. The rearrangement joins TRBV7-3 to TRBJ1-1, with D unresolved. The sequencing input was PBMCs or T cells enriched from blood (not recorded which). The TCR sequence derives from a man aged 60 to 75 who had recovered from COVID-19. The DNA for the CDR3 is TGTGCCAGCAGCGTTTTAGGACTCTTGAACACTGAAGCTTTCTTT. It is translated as CASSVLGLLNTEAFF.